One and the same sample provided the 28 T cell receptor beta chains below, sequenced in a study of blood T cell repertoires in COVID-19. This table comes from immunoSEQ multiplex PCR, and its TCRdb copy is limited to in-frame clones, with some not included. The sample contains some 210,000 clones, 84% of which appear only once. The sequencing sample was made of peripheral blood. These receptor sequences come from a woman between 50 and 59 years old with active or convalescent COVID-19.

This clone appeared a few times. The chain recombines TRBV4-2 with TRBJ2-5, with TRBD2 identical over 7 bases. J lost 2 bases, V lost 4 bases, and 16 bases had no gene match. The germline V gene encodes CDR1 LGHNA and CDR2 YNFKEQ. The length of the CDR3 is 18 residues. The CDR3 region has the DNA TGTGCCAGCAGCCCTTCGGACGCAGGACCGGGGGGTCAAGAGACCCAGTACTTC. Its protein is CASSPSDAGPGGQETQYF.

This clone was seen only once. This rearrangement joins TRBV11-3 to TRBJ2-2, with D possibly being TRBD2 (5 bases). Germline V CDR1 and CDR2: SGHNT, YENEEA. With 5 bases removed from V and 4 bases from J, the gap between germline ends came to 11 bases. The CDR3 extends over 14 amino acids. This CDR3 is CASSLGEGTGELFF. The CDR3 region has the DNA TGTGCCAGCAGCCTCGGAGAGGGCACCGGGGAGCTGTTTTTT.

This chain joins TRBV6-5 and TRBJ2-7; D gene uncertain. This CDR3 region has 13 residues. V lost 0 bases, J lost 4 bases, and 7 bases lay in between. Germline-derived CDR1 and CDR2 are MNHEY and SVGAGI. The CDR3 spells CASSYSHGYEQYV. In DNA, the CDR3 is TGTGCCAGCAGTTACTCGCACGGTTACGAGCAGTACGTC.

This chain links TRBV9 with TRBJ2-7, with TRBD2 matching over 14 bases. Germline V gives CDR1 SGDLS, CDR2 YYNGEE. V dropped 4 bases and J dropped 5; count of bases not matched to a gene: 17. The CDR3 runs to 19 residues. This CDR3 is CASSIGLAGGSNAGHEQYF. Written as DNA, the CDR3 is TGTGCCAGCAGCATTGGACTAGCGGGAGGATCTAACGCTGGGCACGAGCAGTACTTC. Complete variable domain (other parts from reference TRBV9 and TRBJ2-7): DSGVTQTPKHLITATGQRVTLRCSPRSGDLSVYWYQQSLDQGLQFLIQYYNGEERAKGNILERFSAQQFPDLHSELNLSSLELGDSALYFCASSIGLAGGSNAGHEQYFGPGTRLTVT.

The chain employs TRBV30 and TRBJ1-3; TRBD1 might be the D (5 bases). In germline, CDR1 is GTSNPN, CDR2 SVGIG (reference sequence). The length of the CDR3 is 15 residues. V lost 0 bases and J lost 0, with 9 bases in between. The CDR3 loop reads CAWSVRGTSGNTIYF. The CDR3 region has the DNA TGTGCCTGGAGTGTACGCGGGACCTCTGGAAACACCATATATTTT.

The chain couples TRBV6-5 to TRBJ2-3; perhaps TRBD2 as D (5 bases). Germline V gene data show CDR1 as MNHEY and CDR2 as SVGAGI. CDR3 length: 13 residues. Trimming stripped 2 bases from V and 15 bases from J, with 18 bases between. The CDR3 bases are TGTGCCAGCAGTTACGACTATAGTAGATTTCAATATTTT. This encodes CASSYDYSRFQYF.

The rearrangement joins TRBV28 to TRBJ1-3, with a weak D call TRBD1 (6 bases). Germline-derived CDR1 and CDR2 are MDHEN and SYDVKM. This CDR3 is built from 14 residues. The V gene lost 5 bases and the J gene lost 4 bases, with 12 bases spanning the gap. The CDR3 loop reads CASSQPQGGNTIYF. DNA of the CDR3: TGTGCCAGCAGTCAACCACAGGGAGGAAACACCATATATTTT. The full variable domain, in which reference TRBV28 and TRBJ1-3 provide the parts outside the CDR3, is DVKVTQSSRYLVKRTGEKVFLECVQDMDHENMFWYRQDPGLGLRLIYFSYDVKMKEKGDIPEGYSVSREKKERFSLILESASTNQTSMYLCASSQPQGGNTIYFGEGSWLTVV.

V and J are TRBV20-1 and TRBJ2-1; TRBD1 might be the D (6 bases). The length of the CDR3 is 15 residues. Trimming pared 3 bases from V and 8 bases from J, leaving 20 bases between. Germline CDR1 is DFQATT and CDR2 is SNEGSKA (reference sequence). CDR3 in DNA: TGCAGTGCTAGTTTTCCACAGGGTAATAGAGATGAGCAGTTCTTC. It codes for CSASFPQGNRDEQFF.

In its sample, this clone was seen once. The V and J genes are TRBV9 and TRBJ2-7, with D possibly matching TRBD1 (5 bases). The CDR3 runs to 13 residues. In germline, CDR1 is SGDLS, CDR2 YYNGEE. Trimming pared 0 bases from V and 5 bases from J, leaving 9 bases between. The CDR3 DNA sequence: TGTGCCAGCAGCGTAGAGGGGCAGGACGAGCAGTACTTC. It specifies CASSVEGQDEQYF. The whole variable domain, filled in from reference TRBV9 and TRBJ2-7, reads DSGVTQTPKHLITATGQRVTLRCSPRSGDLSVYWYQQSLDQGLQFLIQYYNGEERAKGNILERFSAQQFPDLHSELNLSSLELGDSALYFCASSVEGQDEQYFGPGTRLTVT.

This clone was counted only a few times. The chain couples TRBV5-6 to TRBJ1-2, with D hard to call. This CDR3 region has 14 residues. V shed 2 bases and J shed 8 bases, with 16 bases lying between them. CDR1 is SGHDT and CDR2 is YYEEEE in the germline V gene. The CDR3 protein is CASSLAALRKGYTF. CDR3 bases: TGTGCCAGCAGCTTAGCGGCTCTGAGGAAAGGCTACACCTTC.

V usage is TRBV2 and J usage is TRBJ1-4; 7 nucleotides agree with TRBD1. The V segment lost 6 bases and the J segment 4 bases; nucleotides outside the gene matches: 2. Per the germline V gene, CDR1 is SNHLY and CDR2 is FYNNEI. The CDR3 contains 13 residues. The CDR3 DNA sequence: TGTGCCAGCAGACAGGGGCTTAATGAAAAACTGTTTTTT. Protein product: CASRQGLNEKLFF.

The rearrangement uses TRBV2 and TRBJ1-1, with D possibly TRBD1 on 6 matching bases. Germline CDR1 reads SNHLY; CDR2 reads FYNNEI. Trimming removed 7 bases at V and 4 bases at J, with 10 bases between. The CDR3 is 12 amino acids. Here the CDR3 DNA reads TGTGCCAGCATTCAAGGGGGCACTGAAGCTTTCTTT. This encodes CASIQGGTEAFF.

The V gene is TRBV6-5, the J gene TRBJ2-1, with 12 bases identical to TRBD2. The junction had 5 bases not matched to a gene; V was cut back by 7 bases and J by 4 bases. The CDR3 is 15 residues long. Germline-derived CDR1 and CDR2 are MNHEY and SVGAGI. The CDR3 is CASIPSGGAYNEQFF. In nucleotides, the CDR3 is TGTGCCAGCATTCCTAGCGGGGGGGCGTACAATGAGCAGTTCTTC.

This clone appeared once. The same CDR3 arises from other DNA sequences in this sample as well. In DNA form, the CDR3 reads TGTGCCAGCAGTGAAAGACAGGGAGGAGAGACCCAGTACTTC. The encoded protein is CASSERQGGETQYF. This sequence joins TRBV2 and TRBJ2-5; D is perhaps TRBD1 (7 bases). Deletions cut 2 bases from V and 4 bases from J, with 11 bases between. The CDR3 is 14 residues long. Germline V CDR1 and CDR2: SNHLY, FYNNEI.

The chain couples TRBV7-2 to TRBJ1-2, with 7 bases that match TRBD1. The J segment lost 4 bases and the V segment lost 5 bases, leaving 10 bases of the junction unmatched. Germline V lookup: CDR1 SGHTA, CDR2 FQGNSA. This CDR3 comprises 15 residues. This chain's CDR3 is CASSPKGGTGYGYTF. For the CDR3, the DNA is TGTGCCAGCAGCCCCAAAGGGGGCACGGGCTATGGCTACACCTTC.

V gene TRBV4-1 combines with J gene TRBJ2-6; 9 bases are a match to TRBD1. The CDR3 is made up of 19 amino acids. The J segment lost 0 bases and the V segment lost 0 bases, leaving 6 bases of the junction unmatched. Germline V gene lookup returns CDR1 MGHRA and CDR2 YSYEKL. For the CDR3, the DNA is TGCGCCAGCAGCCAAGAGAAGGGACAGGGTTCCTCTGGGGCCAACGTCCTGACTTTC. This gives the protein CASSQEKGQGSSGANVLTF.

The V call is TRBV19, the J call TRBJ1-5, with D possibly TRBD1 on 6 matching bases. CDR3 length: 14 residues. The germline V gene encodes CDR1 LNHDA and CDR2 SQIVND (reference sequence). Trimming pared 1 base from V and 7 bases from J, leaving 11 bases between. CDR3 amino acids: CASSIAGEGQPQHF. In DNA form, the CDR3 reads TGTGCCAGTAGTATAGCAGGGGAGGGGCAGCCCCAGCATTTT.

This clone was seen once. This chain joins TRBV6-5 and TRBJ2-7; D is possibly TRBD1 (6 bases). Germline CDR1 and CDR2: MNHEY and SVGAGI. This CDR3 has 12 residues. V dropped 6 bases and J dropped 7 bases, with 13 bases sitting between them. For the CDR3, the DNA is TGTGCCAGCAGGAGGACAGCCGGAGAGCAGTACTTC. This translates into CASRRTAGEQYF.

This clone is a singleton in its sample. This may be a read error, as it is one base from a much larger clone. The chain combines TRBV28 with TRBJ2-2, with D uncertain. This CDR3 comprises 12 residues. Deletions cut 6 bases from V and 2 bases from J, with 4 bases between. Germline V CDR1 and CDR2: MDHEN, SYDVKM. The CDR3 reads CASRLNTGELFF. CDR3 in DNA: TGTGCCAGCAGACTCAACACCGGGGAGCTGTTTTTT.

This clone was detected only once. The chain is built from TRBV7-2 and TRBJ2-3; TRBD1 matches at 7 bases. CDR3 length: 14 amino acids. Per germline, CDR1 SGHTA and CDR2 FQGNSA. V gave up 5 bases and J gave up 5 bases; unmatched junction bases: 7. CDR3 nucleotides: TGTGCCAGCAGCCCTGGACAGGCTAGAGATACGCAGTATTTT. Its translation is CASSPGQARDTQYF.

The V call is TRBV5-1, the J call TRBJ2-1; D is unclear. V shed 0 bases and J shed 4 bases, with 11 bases lying between them. This CDR3 has 15 residues. Germline V lookup: CDR1 SGHRS, CDR2 YFSETQ. This CDR3 is CASSLESGLYNEQFF. CDR3 DNA: TGCGCCAGCAGCTTGGAATCGGGTCTATACAATGAGCAGTTCTTC.

The chain carries TRBV6-5 and TRBJ1-1; 9 nucleotides agree with TRBD1. This CDR3 spans 14 amino acids. Germline CDR1 is MNHEY and CDR2 is SVGAGI. V shed 7 bases, J shed 4 bases, and the junction held 7 bases outside the gene matches. Written as DNA, the CDR3 is TGTGCCAGCAATATAGACAGGGGGACCACTGAAGCTTTCTTT. Residues: CASNIDRGTTEAFF.

The rearrangement uses TRBV2 and TRBJ2-2, with 12 bases fitting TRBD2. The germline V gene encodes CDR1 SNHLY and CDR2 FYNNEI. The V and J ends lost 5 bases and 6 bases, in that order; junction bases with no gene match: 4. The CDR3 runs to 15 residues. CDR3 DNA: TGTGCCAGCAGTCGGACTAGCGGGATATCCGGGGAGCTGTTTTTT. It codes for CASSRTSGISGELFF.

V usage is TRBV6-5 and J usage is TRBJ1-1, with a tentative D call TRBD1 (5 bases). Germline CDR1 and CDR2: MNHEY and SVGAGI. V was shortened by 6 bases and J by 4 bases, with 15 bases between the two germline ends. The CDR3 is 14 residues long. The CDR3 is CASRASGGSTEAFF. DNA for the CDR3: TGTGCCAGCAGGGCCTCGGGGGGGTCCACTGAAGCTTTCTTT.

The chain's CDR3 is CASSGNRGQTEAFF. Here the CDR3 DNA reads TGTGCCAGCTCAGGGAACAGGGGGCAAACTGAAGCTTTCTTT. The rearrangement uses TRBV18 and TRBJ1-1; 9 bases are a match to TRBD1. The CDR3 loop spans 14 amino acids. V was clipped by 5 bases and J by 5 bases; unmatched bases: 6. From germline, CDR1 is KGHSH and CDR2 LQKENI. The whole variable domain, filled in from reference TRBV18 and TRBJ1-1, reads NAGVMQNPRHLVRRRGQEARLRCSPMKGHSHVYWYRQLPEEGLKFMVYLQKENIIDESGMPKERFSAEFPKEGPSILRIQQVVRGDSAAYFCASSGNRGQTEAFFGQGTRLTVV.

The rearrangement links TRBV19 to TRBJ2-5; TRBD2 agrees at 7 bases. The ends lost 6 bases at V and 6 bases at J; junction bases unmatched: 16. In germline, CDR1 is LNHDA, CDR2 SQIVND (reference sequence). There are 16 residues in the CDR3. Written as DNA, the CDR3 is TGTGCCAGTAGCCTCCTGGGAGGGCCGATTCGTAAGACCCAGTACTTC. Amino acids: CASSLLGGPIRKTQYF.

This clone came up once. The chain combines TRBV24-1 with TRBJ2-2, with 14 bases matching TRBD2. V shed 3 bases and J 2 bases; nucleotides not matched to a gene: 4. The CDR3 sequence is 18 residues long. Per germline, CDR1 KGHDR and CDR2 SFDVKD. CDR3 coding DNA: TGTGCCACCAGTGATGGAGGACTAGCGGGAGGTAACACCGGGGAGCTGTTTTTT. Its translation is CATSDGGLAGGNTGELFF.

This chain connects TRBV15 to TRBJ1-1; weak D call: TRBD1 (6 bases). The V and J ends lost 1 base and 10 bases respectively, with 7 bases between them. Germline V lookup: CDR1 LNHNV, CDR2 YYDKDF (reference sequence). This CDR3 has 11 amino acids. This CDR3 reads CATSRGGGAFF. CDR3 bases: TGTGCCACCAGCAGAGGAGGGGGAGCTTTCTTT.